Sequencing of this T cell receptor beta chain was carried out in a study of blood T cell repertoires in COVID-19. Study-wide context: Samples came from the United States, Italy and Spain, spanning acute and convalescent COVID-19.

This CDR3 has 14 amino acids. Germline V gene data show CDR1 as SGHAT and CDR2 as FQNNGV. Trimming removed 0 bases at V and 7 bases at J, with 9 bases between. Sequencing used immunoSEQ multiplex PCR; TCRdb keeps in-frame clones, though not all of them. The table shows about 200,000 clones, with 80% occurring only once. V is TRBV11-2 and J is TRBJ2-2; D gene ambiguous. Material: peripheral blood. The receptor was derived from a woman in her sixties or seventies with acute or convalescent COVID-19. CDR3 in amino acids: CASSLDRSIGELFF. The CDR3 coding sequence is TGTGCCAGCAGCTTAGATCGGAGTATCGGGGAGCTGTTTTTT.